These 9 T cell receptor beta chains came from one sample sequenced in a study of blood T cell repertoires in COVID-19. Only in-frame clones appear in the TCRdb table, and some are missing; sequencing was by immunoSEQ multiplex PCR. The top ten hold around 5.5% of the sample, which has 110,000 or so clones, 85% to 90% seen once. The specimen sequenced was peripheral blood. The receptors were gathered from a woman in her sixties with COVID-19, enrolled during active disease.

V gene TRBV19 combines with J gene TRBJ1-1; D unresolved. Germline CDR1 is LNHDA and CDR2 is SQIVND (reference sequence). Trimming pared 4 bases from V and 8 bases from J, leaving 14 bases between. The CDR3 runs 13 residues. The CDR3 region has the DNA TGTGCCAGTAGTACAGGAGGTGGCCCCGAAGCTTTCTTT. Translation gives CASSTGGGPEAFF. The variable domain in full, completed from reference TRBV19 and TRBJ1-1, reads DGGITQSPKYLFRKEGQNVTLSCEQNLNHDAMYWYRQDPGQGLRLIYYSQIVNDFQKGDIAEGYSVSREKKESFPLTVTSAQKNPTAFYLCASSTGGGPEAFFGQGTRLTVV.

This clone appeared a few times. The chain carries TRBV7-8 and TRBJ1-5; 8 bases are a match to TRBD1. This CDR3 is 14 amino acids long. J lost 4 bases, V lost 8 bases, and 7 bases had no gene match. Germline V gene data show CDR1 as SGHVS and CDR2 as FQNEAQ. CDR3 in DNA: TGTGCCAGCGGTGACAGGGGCGGAAATCAGCCCCAGCATTTT. Translating gives CASGDRGGNQPQHF.

The rearrangement links TRBV2 to TRBJ2-7, with 12 nucleotides matching TRBD2. This CDR3 has 15 amino acids. Germline CDR1 is SNHLY and CDR2 is FYNNEI. J lost 2 bases, V lost 7 bases, and 6 bases had no gene match. This CDR3 is CASNNLAGGPYEQYF. The CDR3 coding sequence is TGTGCCAGCAATAATCTAGCGGGGGGGCCCTACGAGCAGTACTTC.

The CDR3 region has the DNA TGTGCCAGCAGTGACTCGGCAGGGGTAGGCGAAAAACTGTTTTTT. Its translation is CASSDSAGVGEKLFF. This sequence joins TRBV6-4 and TRBJ1-4; D may be TRBD1 (6 bases). The CDR3 spans 15 residues. V shed 0 bases and J shed 8 bases, with 13 bases lying between them. CDR1 MRHNA and CDR2 SNTAGT come from the germline V gene.

J is TRBJ1-5 and V is TRBV5-6; 9 bases fit TRBD1. Germline lookup yields CDR1 SGHDT and CDR2 YYEEEE. Trimming cost V 5 bases and J 4 bases; bases outside gene matches: 7. This CDR3 is built from 15 residues. The CDR3 sequence is CASRSPGTGNQPQHF. CDR3 DNA sequence: TGTGCCAGCAGGAGTCCCGGGACAGGGAATCAGCCCCAGCATTTT. The full variable domain, rest sourced from reference TRBV5-6 and TRBJ1-5, is DAGVTQSPTHLIKTRGQQVTLRCSPKSGHDTVSWYQQALGQGPQFIFQYYEEEERQRGNFPDRFSGHQFPNYSSELNVNALLLGDSALYLCASRSPGTGNQPQHFGDGTRLSIL.

This chain joins TRBV7-8 and TRBJ2-1, with 9 nucleotides matching TRBD2. CDR1 and CDR2 from the germline V gene are SGHVS and FQNEAQ. This CDR3 is built from 15 residues. After removal of 2 bases from V and 4 bases from J, the junction contained 3 bases not matched to a gene. DNA of the CDR3: TGTGCCAGCAGCTTAAGCGGGGGGCTGTACAATGAGCAGTTCTTC. It yields the protein CASSLSGGLYNEQFF.

This clone came up a few times. This sequence joins TRBV11-3 and TRBJ1-1, with D possibly TRBD1 on 6 matching bases. Deletions cut 0 bases from V and 2 bases from J, with 13 bases between. Germline V gives CDR1 SGHNT, CDR2 YENEEA. The CDR3 extends over 16 amino acids. The chain's CDR3 is CASSLDGGGLNTEAFF. DNA for the CDR3: TGTGCCAGCAGCTTAGACGGTGGGGGCCTCAACACTGAAGCTTTCTTT.

This clone was picked up a small number of times. V is TRBV7-9 and J is TRBJ2-7; possibly TRBD1 for D (6 bases). Germline loops: CDR1 SEHNR, CDR2 FQNEAQ (reference sequence). V lost 6 bases and J 2 bases, leaving 14 bases between the germline ends. The CDR3 runs to 14 residues. The CDR3 bases are TGTGCCAGCAGTTTGACACAGGGCCCCTACGAGCAGTACTTC. This encodes CASSLTQGPYEQYF.

J is TRBJ2-1 and V is TRBV18, with TRBD2 matching 8 bases. The ends lost 3 bases at V and 2 bases at J; junction bases unmatched: 6. Germline-derived CDR1 and CDR2 are KGHSH and LQKENI. The CDR3 is 16 residues long. The CDR3 coding sequence is TGTGCCAGCTCACCCTTAGCGGGGTCGGCCTACAATGAGCAGTTCTTC. Translating gives CASSPLAGSAYNEQFF.